This T cell receptor (beta chain) was sequenced for a study of shared clonotypes between healthy human individuals. The authors distributed each subset's genomic DNA evenly over several immunoSEQ plates. Using immunoSEQ multiplex PCR, the repertoire was profiled, and TCRdb retains in-frame clones only, with some absent. In the table there are around 2,000,000 clones, approximately 94% of which are singletons. Germline V gene lookup returns CDR1 MNHEY and CDR2 SVGAGI. The CDR3 length is 12 residues. Trimming shortened V by 1 base and J by 8 bases, and 6 bases separated the two germline ends. Naive CD8 cells comprised CD45RO-negative, CCR7-positively selected cells, excluding terminally differentiated effector memory CD45RA+ cells. Adult Caucasians living in Nashville, Tennessee made up all of the donors.

The chain carries TRBV6-5 and TRBJ2-1; the D is unclear. What was sequenced was naive CD8+ T cells sorted from blood. This TCR was recovered from a man aged 18 to 29 in good health. CDR3 bases: TGTGCCAGCAGTTACTTTGGGGATGAGCAGTTCTTC. Its protein is CASSYFGDEQFF.